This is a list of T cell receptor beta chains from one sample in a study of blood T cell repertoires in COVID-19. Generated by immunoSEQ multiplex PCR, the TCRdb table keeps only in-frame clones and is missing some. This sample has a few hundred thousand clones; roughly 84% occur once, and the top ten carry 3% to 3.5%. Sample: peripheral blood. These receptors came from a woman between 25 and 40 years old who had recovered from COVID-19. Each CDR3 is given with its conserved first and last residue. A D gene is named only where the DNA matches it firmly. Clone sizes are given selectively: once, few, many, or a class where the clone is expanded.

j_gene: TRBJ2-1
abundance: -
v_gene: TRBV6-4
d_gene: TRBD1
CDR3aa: CASSNPGTGFVDEQFF
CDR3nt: TGTGCCAGCAGTAACCCCGGGACAGGGTTTGTGGATGAGCAGTTCTTC

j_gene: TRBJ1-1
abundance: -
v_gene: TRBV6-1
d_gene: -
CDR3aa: CASSEGSGGPMNTEAFF
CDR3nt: TGTGCCAGCAGTGAAGGATCGGGGGGCCCCATGAACACTGAAGCTTTCTTT

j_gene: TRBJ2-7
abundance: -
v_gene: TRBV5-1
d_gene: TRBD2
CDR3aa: CASSLALAPLYEQYF
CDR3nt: TGCGCCAGCAGCTTAGCACTAGCGCCGTTATACGAGCAGTACTTC

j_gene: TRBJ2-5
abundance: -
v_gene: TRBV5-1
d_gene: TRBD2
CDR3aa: CASSLAAGAETQYF
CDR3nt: TGCGCCAGCAGCTTGGCGGCGGGAGCGGAGACCCAGTACTTC

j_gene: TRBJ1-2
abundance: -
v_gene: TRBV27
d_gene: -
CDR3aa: CASSLSSGDYGYTF
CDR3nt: TGTGCCAGCAGTTTATCGTCAGGGGACTATGGCTACACCTTC

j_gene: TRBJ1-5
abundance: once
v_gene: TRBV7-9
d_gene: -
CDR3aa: CASSSQGGQPQHF
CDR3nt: TGTGCCAGCAGCTCCCAGGGAGGTCAGCCCCAGCATTTT

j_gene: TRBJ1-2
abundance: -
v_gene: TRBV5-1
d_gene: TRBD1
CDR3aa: CASSSRTGGYGYTF
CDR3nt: TGCGCCAGCAGCTCCAGGACAGGGGGGTATGGCTACACCTTC

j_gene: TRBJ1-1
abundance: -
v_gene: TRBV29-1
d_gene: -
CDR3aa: CSAGAGNTEAFF
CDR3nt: TGCAGCGCGGGGGCGGGGAACACTGAAGCTTTCTTT

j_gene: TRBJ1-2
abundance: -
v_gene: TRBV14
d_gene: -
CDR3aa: CASSLIRGGYTF
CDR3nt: TGTGCCAGCAGCCTCATCAGGGGAGGCTACACCTTC

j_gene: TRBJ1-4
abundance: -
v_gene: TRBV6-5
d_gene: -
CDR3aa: CASRAGGSNEKLFF
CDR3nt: TGTGCCAGCAGGGCCGGGGGGTCTAATGAAAAACTGTTTTTT

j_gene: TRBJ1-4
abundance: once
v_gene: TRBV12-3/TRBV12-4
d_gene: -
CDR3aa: CASSSQLEKLFF
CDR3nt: TGTGCCAGCAGTTCACAGTTAGAAAAACTGTTTTTT

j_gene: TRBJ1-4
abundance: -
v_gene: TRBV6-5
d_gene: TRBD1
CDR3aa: CASSRTGLEKLFF
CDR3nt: TGTGCCAGCAGTCGGACAGGTCTCGAAAAACTGTTTTTT

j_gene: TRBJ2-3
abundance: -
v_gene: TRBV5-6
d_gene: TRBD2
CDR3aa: CASSGGVPTDTQYF
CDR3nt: TGTGCCAGCAGCGGGGGGGTCCCCACAGATACGCAGTATTTT

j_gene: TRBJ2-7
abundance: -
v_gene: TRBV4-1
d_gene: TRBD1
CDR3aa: CASSRGAGQGSHEQYF
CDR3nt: TGCGCCAGCAGCCGGGGCGCGGGACAGGGGTCCCACGAGCAGTACTTC

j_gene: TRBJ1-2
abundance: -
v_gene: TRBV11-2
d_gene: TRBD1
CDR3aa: CASSLTGLHYGYTF
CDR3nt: TGTGCCAGCAGCTTGACAGGGCTTCACTATGGCTACACCTTC

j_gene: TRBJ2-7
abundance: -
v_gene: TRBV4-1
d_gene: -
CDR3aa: CASSQVLGGSGYNYEQYF
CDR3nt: TGCGCCAGCAGCCAAGTCTTGGGTGGAAGCGGGTACAACTACGAGCAGTACTTC

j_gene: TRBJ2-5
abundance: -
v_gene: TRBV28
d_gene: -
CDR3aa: CASSSETAETQYF
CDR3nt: TGTGCCAGCAGTTCCGAGACTGCAGAGACCCAGTACTTC

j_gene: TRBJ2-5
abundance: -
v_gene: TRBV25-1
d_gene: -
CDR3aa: CASSEQGWATQETQYF
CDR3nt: TGTGCCAGCAGTGAACAGGGTTGGGCAACCCAAGAGACCCAGTACTTC

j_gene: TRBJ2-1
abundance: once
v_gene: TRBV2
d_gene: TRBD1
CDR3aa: CASYTGVAYNEQFF
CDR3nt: TGTGCCTCCTATACAGGGGTCGCCTACAATGAGCAGTTCTTC

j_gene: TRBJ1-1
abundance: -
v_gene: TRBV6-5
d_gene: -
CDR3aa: CASSTGLGLGAEAFF
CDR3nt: TGTGCCAGCAGTACCGGCCTGGGGCTTGGCGCTGAAGCTTTCTTT

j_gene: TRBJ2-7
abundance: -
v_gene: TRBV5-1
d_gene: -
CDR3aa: CASSLKGAYEQYF
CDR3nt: TGCGCCAGCAGCTTGAAAGGGGCCTACGAGCAGTACTTC

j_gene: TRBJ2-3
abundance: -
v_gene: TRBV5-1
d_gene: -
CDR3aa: CASRSAGNTDTQYF
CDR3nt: TGCGCCAGCAGGAGTGCGGGGAACACAGATACGCAGTATTTT

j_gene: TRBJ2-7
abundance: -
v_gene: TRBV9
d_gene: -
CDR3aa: CASSVGGPSYEQYF
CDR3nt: TGTGCCAGCAGCGTAGGAGGGCCCTCCTACGAGCAGTACTTC

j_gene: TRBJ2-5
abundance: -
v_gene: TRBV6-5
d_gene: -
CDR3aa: CASRYAGTETQYF
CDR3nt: TGTGCCAGCAGGTATGCGGGGACGGAGACCCAGTACTTC

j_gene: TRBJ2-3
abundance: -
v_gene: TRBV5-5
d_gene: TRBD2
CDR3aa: CASSGPVAGSTDTQYF
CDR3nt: TGTGCCAGCAGCGGACCTGTAGCGGGATCCACAGATACGCAGTATTTT

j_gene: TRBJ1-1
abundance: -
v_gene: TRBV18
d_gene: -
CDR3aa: CASSPRWGRLNTEAFF
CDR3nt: TGTGCCAGCTCACCACGGTGGGGGCGGTTGAACACTGAAGCTTTCTTT

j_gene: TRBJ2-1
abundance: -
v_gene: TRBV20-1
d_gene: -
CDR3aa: CSASKTLGSHEQFF
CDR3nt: TGCAGTGCTAGTAAGACGCTGGGGAGTCATGAGCAGTTCTTC

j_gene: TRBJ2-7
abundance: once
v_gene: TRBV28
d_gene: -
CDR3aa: CASSLLGGLYEQYF
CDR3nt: TGTGCCAGCAGTTTATTGGGGGGGCTCTACGAGCAGTACTTC

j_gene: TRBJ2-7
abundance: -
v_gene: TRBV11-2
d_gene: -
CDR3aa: CASSYETSLKQYF
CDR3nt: TGTGCCAGCAGCTACGAGACTAGTCTCAAGCAGTACTTC

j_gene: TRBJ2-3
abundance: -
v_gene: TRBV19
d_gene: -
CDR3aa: CASSIPSMGGGADTQYF
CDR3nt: TGTGCCAGTAGTATCCCCTCGATGGGGGGAGGTGCAGATACGCAGTATTTT

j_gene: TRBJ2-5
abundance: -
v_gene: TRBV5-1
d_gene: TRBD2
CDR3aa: CASSSLIKTSGETQYF
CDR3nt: TGCGCCAGCAGCTCGCTTATTAAGACTAGCGGGGAGACCCAGTACTTC

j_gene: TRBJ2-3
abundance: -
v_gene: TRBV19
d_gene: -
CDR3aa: CASSISGDTQYF
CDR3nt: TGTGCCAGTAGTATTAGCGGAGATACGCAGTATTTT

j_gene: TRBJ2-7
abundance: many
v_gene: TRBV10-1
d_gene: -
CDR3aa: CASTRNGGKAYEQYF
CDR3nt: TGCGCCAGCACGCGGAATGGGGGGAAGGCCTACGAGCAGTACTTC

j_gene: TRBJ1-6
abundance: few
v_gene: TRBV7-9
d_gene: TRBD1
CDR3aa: CASSLGDRVDSPLHF
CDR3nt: TGTGCCAGCAGCTTAGGGGACAGGGTAGATTCACCCCTCCACTTT

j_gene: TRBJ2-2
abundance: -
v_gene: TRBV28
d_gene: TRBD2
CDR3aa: CASSFQTSGPRGELFF
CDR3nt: TGTGCCAGCAGTTTCCAGACTAGCGGTCCGAGGGGGGAGCTGTTTTTT

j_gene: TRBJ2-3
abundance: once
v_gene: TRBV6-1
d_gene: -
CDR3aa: CASSEYPPGLRSRVDTQYF
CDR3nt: TGTGCCAGCAGTGAGTACCCCCCCGGGCTAAGATCGCGGGTGGATACGCAGTATTTT

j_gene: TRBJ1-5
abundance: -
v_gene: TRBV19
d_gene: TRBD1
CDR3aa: CASSTRQGYQPQHF
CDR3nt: TGTGCCAGTAGTACCCGACAGGGGTATCAGCCCCAGCATTTT